Detailed here is one T cell receptor beta chain. Its antigen specificity is not known. There are no base qualities to consult, and no much larger clone falls within one base. The source of the sample is a study of shared clonotypes between healthy human individuals (dated by TCRdb to 2019 to 2021). With respect to the entire study: A couple of women and a few men aged 18 to 49 years were included in the cohort. To estimate repertoire size and how much clonotypes are shared between individuals, the study performed deep sequencing of blood TCR repertoires from a few healthy adults. Between about 0.85 and 9.5 billion PBMCs per donor were obtained by leukapheresis. Different laboratories and diverse techniques were used to prepare libraries and sequence TCR repertoires, to increase sequencing depth and limit assay-specific biases. Per donor, three plates each were used for CD4 naive and CD4 memory, two for CD8 naive, and one for CD8 memory.

Using the deep immunoSEQ assay, multiplex PCR amplified TCR CDR3 regions from genomic DNA. Genomic DNA extracted from each cell subset was distributed evenly over all wells of several immunoSEQ 96-well plates, and each plate served as one replicate. For sorted subsets, roughly 0.2 ug genomic DNA, equal to 25,000 to 35,000 T cell genomes, was loaded into each replicate PCR. Purified libraries were measured with a Qubit 3.0 fluorometer, size-checked on a Bioanalyzer 2100, and measured again with the KAPA Library Quantification kit. A separate single-read 150-cycle Illumina NextSeq 550 flow cell was used to sequence each immunoSEQ 96-well plate. On the authors' methods: Because the immunoSEQ output held only junctional sequences and lacked quality scores, the filtering could not match the filtering applied to full-length reads. Sequences were annotated with PyIR, a Python wrapper for IgBLAST v1.9, using IMGT germline references to assign V/J genes and CDR3. Any read was removed if the V/J assignment was weak (E-value above 1e-6), the CDR3 was missing, or the read contained stop codons, out-of-frame junctions, or ambiguous translated residues. V3J clonotypes were defined as sequences sharing an identical inferred V gene, J gene, and CDR3 amino acid sequence. Percentage overlap between repertoires was calculated by dividing the number of shared unique clonotypes by the size of the smaller repertoire. Repertoire richness was assessed with RTK rarefaction, the Chao1 estimator, and Recon v2.1 estimates of unobserved clonotypes. Generation probabilities were computed with OLGA for all TCRbeta clonotypes obtained by the gDNA method from a handful of donors. TCRdb mirrors the immuneACCESS table, restricted to in-frame sequences. Some clones are absent from its copies; in checked studies, under half trace to an unresolved V gene, and the reason for the others is unknown. V and J calls and clone size are as listed in that table; D and trimming were resolved from the DNA. This sample is represented by some 1,400,000 clones; roughly 95% of them were singletons. About 1% of the sample rests with the top ten.

V is cut by 5 bases and J by 3 bases, and the space between the germline ends is 10 bases. The CDR3 runs 13 residues from the cysteine to the phenylalanine. The sequence is cut down to CDR3 DNA, 39 bases in frame from base 1. Reading the germline V gene gives CDR1 MDHEN and CDR2 SYDVKM. The donors were healthy, HIV-negative adults with no recently reported acute infections or vaccinations. Every donor was a Caucasian adult living in Nashville, Tennessee, USA. CD4+ T cells were enriched through magnetic negative selection, after which naive cells were positively selected on CD45RA and the remaining negative fraction served as the memory subset. Blood was collected by leukapheresis, and PBMCs were isolated by Ficoll-Histopaque density gradient centrifugation and then cryopreserved in liquid nitrogen vapor phase. Purity and quantity of every magnetically sorted T cell population were checked by analytical flow cytometry. Genomic DNA was isolated from every sorted fraction and measured by UV absorbance on a Nanodrop 2000c.

Broader findings and caveats from the paper: Pairwise subsampling indicated that sequencing depth was expected to affect the degree of clonotype sharing among donors. Naive subsets generally had larger estimated clonotype richness than memory subsets. Sampling was restricted to blood, and TCR repertoires in tissue are likely to differ from TCR repertoires in blood. Compared with non-shared clonotypes, the clonotypes found in all four sorted-subset donors had higher generation probabilities. Even with the large sequencing depth, rarefaction of the sorted-subset datasets indicated that sequencing was incomplete. The genetic and exposure-history diversity represented was limited by the small number of donors. When a few donors were compared, the shared fraction of clonotypes was 5% to 6.5% for naive CD4, 3.5% to 4% for naive CD8, more than 2% for memory CD4, and roughly 0.43% for memory CD8.

The source is a young man in good health. The sequenced sample was naive CD4+ T cells sorted from blood. The intended sense of this specimen's cell subset or site label: CD45RA+ positively selected. The sequence is built from TRBV28 and TRBJ2-5; the D segment could be TRBD1, given 5 matching bases. The DNA sequence is TGTGCCAGCAGTCAGGGCCTGGAAGAGACCCAGTACTTC. Translated, this is CASSQGLEETQYF.